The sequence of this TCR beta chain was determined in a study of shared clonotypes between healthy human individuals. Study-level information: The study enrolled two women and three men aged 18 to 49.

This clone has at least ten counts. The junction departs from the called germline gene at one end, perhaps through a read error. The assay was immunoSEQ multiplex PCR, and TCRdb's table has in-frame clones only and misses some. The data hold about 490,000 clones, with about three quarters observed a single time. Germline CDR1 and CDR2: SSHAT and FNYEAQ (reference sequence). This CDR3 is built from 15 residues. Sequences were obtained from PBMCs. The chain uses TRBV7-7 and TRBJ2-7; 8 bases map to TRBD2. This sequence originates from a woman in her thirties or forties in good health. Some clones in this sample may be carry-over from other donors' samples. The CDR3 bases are TGTGCTAGCAGCCTAGCTGCGGGAGGCTACTACGAGCAGTACTTC. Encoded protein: CASSLAAGGYYEQYF.